This T cell receptor (beta chain) is from a study of OX40 agonist ivuxolimab in advanced cancers. Sequencing was performed with immunoSEQ multiplex PCR; in TCRdb, only in-frame clones are kept and a portion is missing. The sample contains approximately 15,000 clones, 60% to 80% of which appear only once. This CDR3 spans 17 amino acids. Deletions cut 3 bases from V and 0 bases from J, with 14 bases between. Germline V gene lookup returns CDR1 SNHLY and CDR2 FYNNEI. This sequence originates from an adult with an advanced solid tumor such as melanoma, head and neck, liver or kidney cancer. This specimen was CD4+ or CD8+ T cells sorted from blood, taken in a trial of the OX40 agonist ivuxolimab. The chain carries TRBV2 and TRBJ2-2; a weak D match, TRBD1 (5 bases). DNA of the CDR3: TGTGCCAGCAGTGATACTTGGACAAATACGAACACCGGGGAGCTGTTTTTT. Residues: CASSDTWTNTNTGELFF.